Described below is a single T cell receptor beta chain sequence and its context. The CDR3 runs 16 residues. The germline CDR1 and CDR2 sequences are SGHTA and FQGTGA. V was pared by 4 bases and J by 0 bases, with 15 bases between. Authors of the study amplified TCR beta CDR3 regions from RNA transcripts. A first-round RT-PCR of the TCR CDR3 used the HTBI primer set. From the multiplex PCR reads, TCRdb called clonotypes with MiXCR, one entry per CDR3 protein. The sample has about 350,000 distinct CDR3 sequences, around 18% seen once. This record comes from a study of T cells in Graves' hyperthyroidism and ophthalmopathy.

This receptor was identified in a woman aged 40-49 years with Graves' ophthalmopathy. The source material was blood. The rearrangement joins TRBV7-3 to TRBJ2-5; possibly TRBD1 for D (5 bases). The CDR3 nucleotides read TGTGCCAGCAGCTCCAGGGCGGCAGGCAACCAAGAGACCCAGTACTTC. Translated, it gives CASSSRAAGNQETQYF.